This T cell receptor (beta chain) is from a study of cytomegalovirus exposure and HLA in healthy donors. The overall study: T cells numbering approximately 170 million yielded 117 million unique TCR beta sequences in an earlier analysis.

In the PCR, 60 Vbeta and 13 Jbeta primers were used. Profiled with immunoSEQ multiplex PCR; TCRdb holds only in-frame clones, not every one. Counted here are about 110,000 clones, 75% occurring once; the ten biggest clones make up 2% to 3%. The table lists this clone with a few counts. The CDR3 consists of 15 residues. V lost 3 bases, J lost 7 bases, and 11 bases stayed unmatched. Germline V lookup: CDR1 SGHTA, CDR2 FQGNSA. This sequence originates from a man aged 40-49 years in good health and CMV-seronegative. The chain combines TRBV7-2 with TRBJ2-7; TRBD2 matches at 8 bases. The sample was PBMCs. CDR3 residues: CASSFHGGAGGEQYF. The CDR3 coding sequence is TGTGCCAGCAGCTTCCACGGGGGGGCGGGTGGGGAGCAGTACTTC.